The entry below describes one TCR beta chain. Its antigen is unknown. Alongside a J-beta primer mix, a sample-barcoded 5' primer served in a second PCR lasting roughly 7 to 12 cycles. A template-switch adaptor containing 12 random nucleotides labeled each cDNA molecule. One entry per CDR3 protein results from TCRdb running MiXCR on the 5' RACE reads. Of some 640,000 distinct CDR3 sequences in the sample, around 45% are singletons; the top ten hold about 32%. The data belong to a study of blood T cells in healthy people across ages. General observations from the study: Higher diversity, along with more naive CD4+ cells, distinguished long-lived donors from aged donors. Percentage of naive T cells showed a strong correlation with TCR beta diversity.

CDR3 size: 14 residues. From germline, CDR1 is SNHLY and CDR2 FYNNEI. V lost 10 bases to trimming and J lost 4 bases; unmatched junction nucleotides: 12. Sequencing was performed on blood. The TCR originated in a woman aged 60-70 years in good health. The J gene is TRBJ1-2, the V gene TRBV2; 7 bases align to TRBD1. CDR3 sequence (DNA): TGTGCCATCGCCGTGGGACAGCCTCTCTATGGCTACACCTTC. Amino acid sequence: CAIAVGQPLYGYTF.